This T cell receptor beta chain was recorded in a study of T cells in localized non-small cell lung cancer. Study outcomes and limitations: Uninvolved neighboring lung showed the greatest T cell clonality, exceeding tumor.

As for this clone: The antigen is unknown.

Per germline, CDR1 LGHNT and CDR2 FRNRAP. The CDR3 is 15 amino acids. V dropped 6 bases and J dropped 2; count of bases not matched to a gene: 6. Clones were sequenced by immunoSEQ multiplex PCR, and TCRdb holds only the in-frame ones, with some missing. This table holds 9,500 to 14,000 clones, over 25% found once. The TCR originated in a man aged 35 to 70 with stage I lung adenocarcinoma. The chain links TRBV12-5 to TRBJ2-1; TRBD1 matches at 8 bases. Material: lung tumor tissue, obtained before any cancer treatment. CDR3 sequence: CASGPGQGPYNEQFF. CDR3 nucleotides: TGTGCTAGTGGCCCTGGACAGGGACCCTACAATGAGCAGTTCTTC.